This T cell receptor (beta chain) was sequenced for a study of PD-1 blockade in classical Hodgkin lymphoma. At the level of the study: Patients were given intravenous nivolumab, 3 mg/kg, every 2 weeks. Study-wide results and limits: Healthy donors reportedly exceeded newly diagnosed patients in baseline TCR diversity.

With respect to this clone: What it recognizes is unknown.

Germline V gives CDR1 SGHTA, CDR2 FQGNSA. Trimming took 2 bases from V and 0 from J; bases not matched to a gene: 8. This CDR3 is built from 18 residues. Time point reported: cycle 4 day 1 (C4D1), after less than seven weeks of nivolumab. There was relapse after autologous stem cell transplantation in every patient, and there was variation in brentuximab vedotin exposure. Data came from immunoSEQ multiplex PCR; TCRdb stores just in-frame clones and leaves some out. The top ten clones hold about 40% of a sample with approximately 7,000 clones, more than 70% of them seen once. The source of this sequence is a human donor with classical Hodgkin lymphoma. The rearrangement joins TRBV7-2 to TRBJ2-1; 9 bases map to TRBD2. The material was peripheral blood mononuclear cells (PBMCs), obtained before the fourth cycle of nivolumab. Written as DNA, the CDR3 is TGTGCCAGCAGCTTACAAGGGAGCGGGGGGAGCTCCTACAATGAGCAGTTCTTC. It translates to CASSLQGSGGSSYNEQFF.